This T cell receptor (beta chain) was documented in a study of blood T cell repertoires in COVID-19. About the research overall: Researchers got acute and convalescent COVID-19 samples from the United States, Italy and Spain. T cells, B-cell-depleted T cells, or PBMCs supplied cDNA or gDNA.

The CDR3 runs to 18 residues. Germline values: CDR1 LGHNA, CDR2 YSLEER. The germline V and J ends were trimmed by 0 bases and 0 bases, with 12 bases remaining between them. Sequenced by immunoSEQ multiplex PCR; TCRdb stores in-frame clones only, minus some. The sample holds roughly 310,000 clones, approximately 89% seen once. Participants' own reports of clinical history determined their cohort assignment. The study counted Cohort 3 donors as recovered given two negative PCRs, clearance, or symptom resolution. This clonotype was sampled from a woman aged 40 to 50 who had recovered from COVID-19. Sequencing input: PBMCs or T cells enriched from blood (not recorded which). The chain couples TRBV4-3 to TRBJ2-6; a possible D gene is TRBD2 (5 bases). For the CDR3, the DNA is TGCGCCAGCAGCCAAGAGGAGAGAGGGTACTCTGGGGCCAACGTCCTGACTTTC. This codes for CASSQEERGYSGANVLTF.